These 19 T cell receptor beta chains share one sample of origin, sequenced in a study of blood T cells in healthy people across ages. A second about 7 to 11 cycle PCR used barcoded and J-beta primers. Using its own MiXCR run on the 5' RACE reads, TCRdb lists one record per CDR3 protein. The sample holds approximately 880,000 distinct CDR3 sequences, roughly 48% seen once. The source material was blood. These TCRs come from a man aged 30-40 years in good health.

Only a few counts were recorded for this clonotype. V gene TRBV28 combines with J gene TRBJ2-5; no reliable D call. The closer fit of TRBJ2-7 to the DNA end suggests the J call may be wrong. Germline CDR1 reads MDHEN; CDR2 reads SYDVKM. The CDR3 runs 13 residues. CDR3 amino acids: CASSVGGLYEQYF. The CDR3 DNA sequence: TGTGCCAGCAGCGTGGGTGGCCTCTACGAGCAGTACTTC.

In its sample, this clonotype was seen a few times. The chain is built from TRBV28 and TRBJ2-7; D is possibly TRBD1 (6 bases). V lost 8 bases, J lost 5 bases, and 10 bases lay in between. The CDR3 is 11 amino acids. Germline assignment: CDR1 MDHEN and CDR2 SYDVKM. CDR3 bases: TGTGCCAGCCGACAGGCTAACGAGCAGTACTTC. It codes for CASRQANEQYF.

The chain has TRBV7-2 and TRBJ2-4; D uncertain. The DNA end favors TRBJ2-7, so the J call may be wrong. There are 12 residues in the CDR3. Looked up from germline, CDR1 is SGHTA and CDR2 is FQGNSA. In DNA form, the CDR3 reads TGTGCCAGCAGCGCATCGATGGGCGAGCAGTACTTC. Protein sequence: CASSASMGEQYF.

The CDR3 reads CASTTQPGGLNQPQHF. In nucleotides, the CDR3 is TGTGCCAGCACCACTCAGCCGGGGGGTTTAAATCAGCCCCAGCATTTT. The genes are TRBV28 and TRBJ1-5; tentative D call: TRBD1 (5 bases). In germline, CDR1 is MDHEN, CDR2 SYDVKM. The CDR3 extends over 16 amino acids. V was trimmed by 7 bases and J by 4 bases, leaving 20 bases between them.

This chain connects TRBV10-3 to TRBJ1-1; 11 bases are shared with TRBD1. The germline V gene has CDR1 ENHRY and CDR2 SYGVKD. There are 13 residues in the CDR3. The junction had 4 bases not matched to a gene; V was cut back by 11 bases and J by 2 bases. The CDR3 DNA is TGTGCCTCGGACAGGGGGCTTAACACTGAAGCTTTCTTT. The encoded protein is CASDRGLNTEAFF.

The genes are TRBV12-2 and TRBJ2-2; the tabulated D call, TRBD1, remains unverified against the DNA. TRBV12-2 is a pseudogene locus. The CDR3 is 16 amino acids. The CDR3 sequence is CASRPGEGVNTGELFF. The CDR3 region has the DNA TGTGCAAGTCGCCCAGGAGAAGGGGTGAACACCGGGGAGCTGTTTTTT.

This clonotype has more than one count but fewer than ten. The chain joins TRBV20-1 to TRBJ2-1; 8 nucleotides line up with TRBD1. Per germline, CDR1 DFQATT and CDR2 SNEGSKA (reference sequence). The junction had 8 bases not matched to a gene; V was cut back by 0 bases and J by 4 bases. The CDR3 extends over 16 amino acids. CDR3 sequence reads: CSARDAGQGAYNEQFF. Here the CDR3 DNA reads TGCAGTGCTAGAGATGCAGGTCAGGGGGCATACAATGAGCAGTTCTTC.

This sequence joins TRBV24-1 and TRBJ2-3; unclear D gene. The germline V gene has CDR1 KGHDR and CDR2 SFDVKD. The CDR3 has 13 amino acids. The ends were cut back, 3 bases at V and 5 bases at J, with 8 bases in the middle. CDR3 protein: CATSDARRDTQYF. The CDR3 nucleotides are TGTGCCACCAGTGATGCGCGTAGAGATACGCAGTATTTT.

This clonotype appeared a few times. The rearrangement links TRBV13 to TRBJ2-7; D is uncertain. In germline, CDR1 is PRHDT, CDR2 FYEKMQ (reference sequence). Trimming shortened V by 2 bases and J by 3 bases, and 5 bases separated the two germline ends. The CDR3 extends over 12 amino acids. Written as DNA, the CDR3 is TGTGCCAGCAGCTTACAAAACTACGAGCAGTACTTC. Protein sequence: CASSLQNYEQYF.

The CDR3 region has the DNA TGTGCCAGCAGTTTTTATGGACAGGACCCAGTAAATGAGCAGTACTTC. As protein: CASSFYGQDPVNEQYF. The V gene is TRBV12-3 or TRBV12-4, the J gene TRBJ2-5; 7 bases fit TRBD1. This CDR3 is 16 amino acids long. Trimming at V came to 3 bases and at J to 11 bases, leaving 18 bases not matched to a gene.

The rearrangement uses TRBV27 and TRBJ1-1; D may be TRBD1 (6 bases). Trimming cost V 1 base and J 1 base, with 13 bases left between them. In germline, CDR1 is MNHEY, CDR2 SMNVEV (reference sequence). CDR3 size: 16 residues. As DNA, the CDR3 is TGTGCCAGCAGTTTATGGGGGGGCGAGGGGAACACTGAAGCTTTCTTT. It codes for CASSLWGGEGNTEAFF.

Concerning this clonotype itself: A junction boundary mismatches the germline segment, possibly from a read error. The chain recombines TRBV3-1 with TRBJ2-2; 11 bases are shared with TRBD2. Germline V lookup: CDR1 LGHDT, CDR2 YNNKEL (reference sequence). This CDR3 contains 15 residues. The CDR3 region has the DNA TGTGCCAGCATACCTAGCGGGGGGAACACCGGGGGGCTGTTTTTT. Encoded protein: CASIPSGGNTGGLFF.

This chain connects TRBV30 to TRBJ1-1; a weak D match, TRBD1 (5 bases). The CDR3 totals 14 residues. Deletions cut 3 bases from V and 0 bases from J, with 11 bases between. Germline V lookup: CDR1 GTSNPN, CDR2 SVGIG (reference sequence). DNA of the CDR3: TGTGCCTGGAGGGGAGGGACCCTGAACACTGAAGCTTTCTTT. This translates into CAWRGGTLNTEAFF. The full variable domain, with the rest looked up from reference TRBV30 and TRBJ1-1, is SQTIHQWPATLVQPVGSPLSLECTVEGTSNPNLYWYRQAAGRGLQLLFYSVGIGQISSEVPQNLSASRPQDRQFILSSKKLLLSDSGFYLCAWRGGTLNTEAFFGQGTRLTVV.

This sequence joins TRBV29-1 and TRBJ2-2, with D perhaps matching TRBD2 (5 bases). There are 14 residues in the CDR3. Deletions cut 3 bases from V and 0 bases from J, with 8 bases between. CDR1 is SQVTM and CDR2 is ANQGSEA in the germline V gene. The CDR3 nucleotides are TGCAGCGTTGAGCGGGCCTCGAACACCGGGGAGCTGTTTTTT. Translation: CSVERASNTGELFF.

The chain combines TRBV5-1 with TRBJ1-1, with a possible D match to TRBD1 (5 bases). Between the trimmed V and J ends, which lost 2 bases and 0 bases, there was a span of 14 bases. The CDR3 length is 16 residues. Germline V gives CDR1 SGHRS, CDR2 YFSETQ. The chain's CDR3 is CASSLPSGNMNTEAFF. The CDR3 coding sequence is TGCGCCAGCAGCTTACCCTCAGGGAACATGAACACTGAAGCTTTCTTT.

The chain is built from TRBV12-3 or TRBV12-4 and TRBJ1-3; D ambiguous. The CDR3 is 15 amino acids. Trimming pared 4 bases from V and 2 bases from J, leaving 12 bases between. CDR3 sequence (DNA): TGTGCCAGCAGTTCCTCGCGGGTTGCTGGAAACACCATATATTTT. Translation: CASSSSRVAGNTIYF.

Of note for this clonotype: Mismatch with germline at one junction end may stem from a read error. This chain connects TRBV30 to TRBJ2-7, with TRBD2 matching over 7 bases. CDR1 GTSNPN and CDR2 SVGIG come from the germline V gene (reference sequence). CDR3 length: 14 residues. CDR3 sequence: CAWSVKGLSYEQYF. The CDR3 nucleotides read TGCGCCTGGAGTGTAAAGGGACTAAGCTACGAGCAGTACTTC.

V usage is TRBV7-8 and J usage is TRBJ1-2, with D hard to call. Looked up from germline, CDR1 is SGHVS and CDR2 is FQNEAQ. V was pared by 0 bases and J by 8 bases, with 16 bases between. This CDR3 comprises 15 residues. CDR3 in amino acids: CASSLALGGFGGYTF. CDR3 DNA sequence: TGTGCCAGCAGCTTAGCGCTGGGAGGTTTTGGAGGCTACACCTTC. Full variable domain (outside the CDR3, taken from reference TRBV7-8 and TRBJ1-2): GAGVSQSPRYKVAKRGQDVALRCDPISGHVSLFWYQQALGQGPEFLTYFQNEAQLDKSGLPSDRFFAERPEGSVSTLKIQRTQQEDSAVYLCASSLALGGFGGYTFGSGTRLTVV.

The rearrangement joins TRBV5-5 to TRBJ2-7, with a weak D call TRBD1 (6 bases). Germline loops: CDR1 SGHKS, CDR2 YYEKEE (reference sequence). Between the trimmed V and J ends, which lost 1 base and 3 bases, there was a span of 14 bases. CDR3 length equals 15 residues. Here the CDR3 DNA reads TGTGCCAGCAGCTTGTTAGGACAGATCTACTACGAGCAGTACTTC. This sequence encodes CASSLLGQIYYEQYF.